These T cell receptor beta chains were read from a single sample in a study of cytomegalovirus exposure and HLA in healthy donors. TCRdb's copy holds only in-frame clones and misses some; the assay was immunoSEQ multiplex PCR. This table holds 220,000 or so clones, 80% to 85% found once. The sample taken for sequencing was PBMCs. Receptors were obtained from a woman in her thirties in good health and CMV-seropositive. Each CDR3 is given without its conserved first and last residue. Fields, in order: D gene, clone size, V gene, CDR3 protein. D genes are given only for firm matches. Clone sizes are given selectively: once, few, many, or a class where the clone is expanded.

D gene: .
clone size: .
V gene: TRBV29-1
CDR3 protein: SVDPGTPRGDEQF

D gene: TRBD1
clone size: few
V gene: TRBV2
CDR3 protein: ASRLGQASNYGYT

D gene: .
clone size: .
V gene: TRBV20-1
CDR3 protein: STGFNEQF

D gene: .
clone size: .
V gene: TRBV5-1
CDR3 protein: ASSLDGVYGYT

D gene: TRBD1
clone size: .
V gene: TRBV28
CDR3 protein: ASRGTANTGELF

D gene: .
clone size: .
V gene: TRBV9
CDR3 protein: ASSEGDLSPGEQY

D gene: .
clone size: .
V gene: TRBV30
CDR3 protein: AWWTIRDGYT

D gene: .
clone size: .
V gene: TRBV28
CDR3 protein: ASSLWGLVGETQY

D gene: .
clone size: .
V gene: TRBV9
CDR3 protein: ASSVDDHPYGYT

D gene: .
clone size: many
V gene: TRBV4-2
CDR3 protein: ASSHLGGEAYEQY

D gene: .
clone size: .
V gene: TRBV2
CDR3 protein: ASSEQGFQPQH

D gene: TRBD1
clone size: .
V gene: TRBV11-3
CDR3 protein: ASSLVTGGYGYT

D gene: .
clone size: few
V gene: TRBV5-1
CDR3 protein: ASSNGTRNEKLF

D gene: .
clone size: .
V gene: TRBV6-1
CDR3 protein: ASTGGPNYGYT

D gene: .
clone size: .
V gene: TRBV5-1
CDR3 protein: ASSLPPNTEAF

D gene: .
clone size: .
V gene: TRBV27
CDR3 protein: ASSLGTPNEQF

D gene: TRBD1
clone size: .
V gene: TRBV4-3
CDR3 protein: ASSQPGQGIHTQY

D gene: .
clone size: .
V gene: TRBV19
CDR3 protein: ASSRGDSTGYGYT

D gene: .
clone size: .
V gene: TRBV9
CDR3 protein: ASSPGGTDTQY

D gene: TRBD1
clone size: .
V gene: TRBV11-3
CDR3 protein: ASSSPGQKGYEQY

D gene: TRBD1
clone size: .
V gene: TRBV5-1
CDR3 protein: ASSFSYFGGDRAMNTEAF

D gene: TRBD2
clone size: .
V gene: TRBV28
CDR3 protein: ASRSSGPSNEQF

D gene: TRBD1
clone size: .
V gene: TRBV28
CDR3 protein: ASSLSLGQGHYEQY

D gene: TRBD2
clone size: .
V gene: TRBV5-1
CDR3 protein: ASSSPGLAGLTRSYNEQF

D gene: TRBD1
clone size: .
V gene: TRBV19
CDR3 protein: ASSKGQGGLYGYT

D gene: .
clone size: few
V gene: TRBV2
CDR3 protein: ASRAIYEQY

D gene: TRBD2
clone size: .
V gene: TRBV6-4
CDR3 protein: ASSDVLAGANEQF

D gene: TRBD1
clone size: few
V gene: TRBV2
CDR3 protein: ASSATTGGAKQPQH

D gene: .
clone size: .
V gene: TRBV25-1
CDR3 protein: ASSELLGGPNEQF

D gene: .
clone size: .
V gene: TRBV6-1
CDR3 protein: ASTRDNPSNYGYT

D gene: TRBD2
clone size: few
V gene: TRBV30
CDR3 protein: AWSSASGRIDTQY

D gene: .
clone size: .
V gene: TRBV6-5
CDR3 protein: ASSYSGPWNTEAF

D gene: TRBD1
clone size: .
V gene: TRBV4-1
CDR3 protein: ASSQDLGAGGNTGELF

D gene: TRBD2
clone size: .
V gene: TRBV6-1
CDR3 protein: ASSKSGLQETQY

D gene: .
clone size: .
V gene: TRBV7-8
CDR3 protein: ASSPWDSRSYEQY

D gene: TRBD2
clone size: .
V gene: TRBV28
CDR3 protein: ASSLVISEREPTDTQY

D gene: .
clone size: .
V gene: TRBV13
CDR3 protein: ASSYALDGQETQY

D gene: .
clone size: .
V gene: TRBV5-1
CDR3 protein: ASSPQGWGGTEAF

D gene: .
clone size: .
V gene: TRBV6-1
CDR3 protein: ASSPQETQY

D gene: .
clone size: once
V gene: TRBV2
CDR3 protein: ASTEEGNGYT

D gene: .
clone size: .
V gene: TRBV11-2
CDR3 protein: ASSLTRTENNEKLF

D gene: .
clone size: .
V gene: TRBV7-2
CDR3 protein: ASSRTGPSYEQY

D gene: TRBD1
clone size: .
V gene: TRBV7-3
CDR3 protein: ASSLNRGDTDTQY

D gene: TRBD1
clone size: .
V gene: TRBV5-1
CDR3 protein: ASSLGGQGHNEQF

D gene: .
clone size: few
V gene: TRBV27
CDR3 protein: ASRARIAEQF

D gene: TRBD1
clone size: .
V gene: TRBV28
CDR3 protein: ASETQGAVFGYT

D gene: .
clone size: .
V gene: TRBV20-1
CDR3 protein: SASQDRAAF

D gene: .
clone size: .
V gene: TRBV6-1
CDR3 protein: ASDQGTIEAF

D gene: .
clone size: .
V gene: TRBV18
CDR3 protein: ASSREQLINYGYT

D gene: .
clone size: .
V gene: TRBV27
CDR3 protein: ASSPSVGAGELF